The TCR beta chain described here comes from a study of cytomegalovirus exposure and HLA in healthy donors. The CDR3 loop spans 16 amino acids. The V and J ends lost 0 bases and 2 bases, in that order; junction bases with no gene match: 7. CDR1 and CDR2 from the germline V gene are MNHEY and SVGAGI. PCR involved 60 Vbeta and 13 Jbeta primers. Profiled with immunoSEQ multiplex PCR; TCRdb holds only in-frame clones, not every one. The sample carries tens of thousands of clones, 65% to 70% recorded once. The receptor comes from a woman aged 45-65 years in good health and CMV-seropositive. Material: PBMCs. The chain is built from TRBV6-5 and TRBJ2-7; 7 bases align to TRBD1. The CDR3 nucleotides are TGTGCCAGCAGTTACTCGAATTACAGGGGAACCTACGAGCAGTACTTC. It codes for CASSYSNYRGTYEQYF.